This T cell receptor beta chain appears in the sequencing data of a study of T cell responses to AZD1222 COVID-19 vaccine. The CDR3 is 18 amino acids. In germline, CDR1 is LNHNV, CDR2 YYDKDF (reference sequence). Germline trimming cut 1 base from V and 7 bases from J; bases unmatched to any gene: 13. Libraries were prepared by immunoSEQ multiplex PCR; TCRdb keeps only in-frame clonotypes and omits some of them. Counted here are about 190,000 clones, 90% to 95% occurring once; the ten biggest clones make up about 9.3%. The sample here was peripheral blood, taken on day 0 of AZD1222 vaccination. This receptor was obtained from an adult in good health. The chain combines TRBV15 with TRBJ1-5; 10 bases are a match to TRBD1. In DNA, the CDR3 is TGTGCCACCAGCAGAGTTCAGACCGACAGGGGGCGTTGGCAGCCCCAGCATTTT. As protein: CATSRVQTDRGRWQPQHF. The full variable domain, rest sourced from reference TRBV15 and TRBJ1-5, is DAMVIQNPRYQVTQFGKPVTLSCSQTLNHNVMYWYQQKSSQAPKLLFHYYDKDFNNEADTPDNFQSRRPNTSFCFLDIRSPGLGDTAMYLCATSRVQTDRGRWQPQHFGDGTRLSIL.